This T cell receptor (beta chain) came from a study of T-cell reconstitution after alpha-beta-depleted transplantation in children. The sample holds a few counts of this clonotype. The target antigen is unknown. Unique molecular identifiers were built into the TCRbeta library. TCRdb reanalysed the PCR reads using MiXCR and keeps one entry per CDR3 protein. Among 450,000 to 600,000 distinct CDR3 sequences, 13% were seen once, and the ten largest hold over 2%. The CDR3 extends over 15 amino acids. Germline CDR1 LNHNV, CDR2 YYDKDF (reference sequence). V was pared by 1 base and J by 1 base, with 3 bases of the junction left unmatched. Study-wide results and caveats: A year post-transplant, T-cell counts and diversity derived mostly from newly produced T cells. Several hundred expanded graft clones reportedly supplied alpha-beta T cells about two months after transplant. Some patients owed their high day-60 TCRbeta diversity to surviving recipient T cells and thymic progenitors.

This TCR came from a male patient between 5 and 17 years old who had a stem cell transplant for acute myeloid leukemia, so the T cells may come from the graft donor. The V call is TRBV15, the J call TRBJ2-7, with 8 positions matching TRBD1. The sample consisted of PBMCs, mostly from graft donor cells, taken 360 days after TCRalphabeta/CD19-depleted stem cell transplant. CDR3: CATSRGQGTSYEQYF. The CDR3 nucleotides are TGTGCCACCAGCAGAGGACAGGGGACGTCCTACGAGCAGTACTTC.